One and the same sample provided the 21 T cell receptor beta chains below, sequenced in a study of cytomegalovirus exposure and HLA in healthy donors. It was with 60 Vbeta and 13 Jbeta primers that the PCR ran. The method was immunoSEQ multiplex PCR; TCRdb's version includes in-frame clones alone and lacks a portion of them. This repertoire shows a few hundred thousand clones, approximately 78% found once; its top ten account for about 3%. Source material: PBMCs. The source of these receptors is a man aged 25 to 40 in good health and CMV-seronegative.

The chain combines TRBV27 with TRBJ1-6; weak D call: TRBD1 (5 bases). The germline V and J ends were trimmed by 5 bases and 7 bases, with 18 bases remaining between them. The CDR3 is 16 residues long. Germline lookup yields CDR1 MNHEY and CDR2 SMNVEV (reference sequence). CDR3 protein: CASSRMGRGPNSPLHF. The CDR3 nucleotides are TGTGCCAGCAGTCGCATGGGGAGGGGCCCCAATTCACCCCTCCACTTT.

Written as DNA, the CDR3 is TGTGCCAGCAGCGTAGAAGATGTGGGCGCAGGAGATACGCAGTATTTT. Protein product: CASSVEDVGAGDTQYF. This rearrangement joins TRBV9 to TRBJ2-3; no clear D. The CDR3 covers 16 residues. The ends were cut back, 0 bases at V and 5 bases at J, with 16 bases in the middle. Looked up from germline, CDR1 is SGDLS and CDR2 is YYNGEE.

CDR3 nucleotides: TGTGCCAGCAGCGAACAGGGATGGGGCTATGGCTACACCTTC. As protein: CASSEQGWGYGYTF. This rearrangement joins TRBV7-6 to TRBJ1-2; D is possibly TRBD1 (6 bases). With 5 bases removed from V and 4 bases from J, the gap between germline ends came to 14 bases. This CDR3 is built from 14 residues. Germline CDR1 is SGHVS and CDR2 is FNYEAQ.

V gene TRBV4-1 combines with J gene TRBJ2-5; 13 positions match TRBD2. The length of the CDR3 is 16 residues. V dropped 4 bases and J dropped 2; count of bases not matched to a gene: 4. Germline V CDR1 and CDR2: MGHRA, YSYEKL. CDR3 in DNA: TGCGCCAGCAGCCCGACTAGCGGGGGGACGCAAGAGACCCAGTACTTC. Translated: CASSPTSGGTQETQYF.

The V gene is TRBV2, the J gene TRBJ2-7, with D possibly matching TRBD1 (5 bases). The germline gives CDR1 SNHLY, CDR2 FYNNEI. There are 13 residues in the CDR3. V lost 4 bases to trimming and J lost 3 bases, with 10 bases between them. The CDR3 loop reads CASSGTIRYEQYF. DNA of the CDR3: TGTGCCAGCAGTGGGACAATTCGCTACGAGCAGTACTTC.

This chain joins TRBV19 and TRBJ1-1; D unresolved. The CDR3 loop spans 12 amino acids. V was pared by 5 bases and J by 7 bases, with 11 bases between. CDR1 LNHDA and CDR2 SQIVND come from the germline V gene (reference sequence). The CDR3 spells CASSPQRDEAFF. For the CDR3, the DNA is TGTGCCAGTAGTCCACAGAGAGATGAAGCTTTCTTT.

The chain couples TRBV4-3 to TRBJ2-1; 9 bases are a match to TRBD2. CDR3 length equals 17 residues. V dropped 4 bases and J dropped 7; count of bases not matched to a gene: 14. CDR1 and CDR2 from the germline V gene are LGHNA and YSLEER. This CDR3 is CASSRTLRGGGANEQFF. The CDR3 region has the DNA TGCGCCAGCAGCCGGACCCTGAGGGGCGGGGGGGCAAATGAGCAGTTCTTC.

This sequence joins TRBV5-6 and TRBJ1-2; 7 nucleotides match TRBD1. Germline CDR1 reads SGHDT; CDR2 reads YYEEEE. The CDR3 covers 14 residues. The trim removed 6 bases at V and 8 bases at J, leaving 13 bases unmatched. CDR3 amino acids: CASTMGTGASGYTF. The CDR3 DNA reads TGTGCCAGCACTATGGGAACAGGGGCTAGCGGCTACACCTTC.

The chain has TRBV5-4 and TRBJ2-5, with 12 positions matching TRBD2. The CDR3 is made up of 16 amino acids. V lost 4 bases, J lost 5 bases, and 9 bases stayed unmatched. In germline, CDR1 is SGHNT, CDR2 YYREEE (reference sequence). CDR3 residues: CASSRASGGAYETQYF. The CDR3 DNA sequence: TGTGCCAGCAGCCGTGCTAGCGGGGGGGCATATGAGACCCAGTACTTC. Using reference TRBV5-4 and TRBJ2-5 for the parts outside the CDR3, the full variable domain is ETGVTQSPTHLIKTRGQQVTLRCSSQSGHNTVSWYQQALGQGPQFIFQYYREEENGRGNFPPRFSGLQFPNYSSELNVNALELDDSALYLCASSRASGGAYETQYFGPGTRLLVL.

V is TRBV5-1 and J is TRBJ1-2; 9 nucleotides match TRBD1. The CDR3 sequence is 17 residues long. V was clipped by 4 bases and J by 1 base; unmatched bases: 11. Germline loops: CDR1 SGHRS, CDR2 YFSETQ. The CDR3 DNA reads TGCGCCAGCAGCCACTGGGACAGGGCATTGCTTAACTATGGCTACACCTTC. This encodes CASSHWDRALLNYGYTF.

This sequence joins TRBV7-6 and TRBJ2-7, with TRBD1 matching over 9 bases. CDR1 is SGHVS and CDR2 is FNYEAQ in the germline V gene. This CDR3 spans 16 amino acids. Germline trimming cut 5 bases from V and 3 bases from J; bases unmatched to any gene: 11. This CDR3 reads CASSPGTGKVNYEQYF. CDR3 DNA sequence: TGTGCCAGCAGCCCAGGGACAGGGAAGGTGAACTACGAGCAGTACTTC.

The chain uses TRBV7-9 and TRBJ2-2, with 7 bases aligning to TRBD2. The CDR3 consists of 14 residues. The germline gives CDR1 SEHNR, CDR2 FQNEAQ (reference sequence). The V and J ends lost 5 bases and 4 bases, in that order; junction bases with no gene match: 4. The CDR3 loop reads CASSTRGITGELFF. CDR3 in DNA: TGTGCCAGCAGCACGCGGGGGATCACCGGGGAGCTGTTTTTT.

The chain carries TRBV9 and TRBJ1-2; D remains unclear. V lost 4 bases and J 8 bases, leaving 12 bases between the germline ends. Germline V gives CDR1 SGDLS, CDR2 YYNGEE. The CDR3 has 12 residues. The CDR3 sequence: CASSSRASGYTF. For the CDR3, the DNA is TGTGCCAGCAGCTCGAGGGCGTCCGGCTACACCTTC.

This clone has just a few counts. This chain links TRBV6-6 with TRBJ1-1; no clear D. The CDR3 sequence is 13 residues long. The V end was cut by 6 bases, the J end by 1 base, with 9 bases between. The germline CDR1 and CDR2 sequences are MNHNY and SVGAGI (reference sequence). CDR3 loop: CASSPVGNTEAFF. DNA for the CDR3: TGTGCCAGCAGCCCGGTTGGGAACACTGAAGCTTTCTTT.

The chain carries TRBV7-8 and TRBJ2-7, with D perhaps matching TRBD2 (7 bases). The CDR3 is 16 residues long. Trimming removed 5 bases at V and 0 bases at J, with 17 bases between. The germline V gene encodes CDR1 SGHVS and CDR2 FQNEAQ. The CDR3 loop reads CASSTGRGASSYEQYF. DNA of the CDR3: TGTGCCAGCAGCACCGGCCGGGGGGCTTCCTCCTACGAGCAGTACTTC.

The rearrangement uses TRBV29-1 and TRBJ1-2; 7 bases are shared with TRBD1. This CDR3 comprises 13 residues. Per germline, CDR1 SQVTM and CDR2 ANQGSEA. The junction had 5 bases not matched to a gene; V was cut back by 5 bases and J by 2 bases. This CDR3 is CSVRDSQNYGYTF. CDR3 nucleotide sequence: TGCAGCGTTAGGGACAGCCAAAACTATGGCTACACCTTC.

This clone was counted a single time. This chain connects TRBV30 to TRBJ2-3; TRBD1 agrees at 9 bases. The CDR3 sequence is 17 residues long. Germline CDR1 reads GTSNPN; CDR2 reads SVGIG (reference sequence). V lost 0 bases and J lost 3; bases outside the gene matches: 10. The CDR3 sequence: CAWSVIRDREITDTQYF. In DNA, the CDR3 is TGTGCCTGGAGTGTAATCCGGGACAGGGAAATTACAGATACGCAGTATTTT.

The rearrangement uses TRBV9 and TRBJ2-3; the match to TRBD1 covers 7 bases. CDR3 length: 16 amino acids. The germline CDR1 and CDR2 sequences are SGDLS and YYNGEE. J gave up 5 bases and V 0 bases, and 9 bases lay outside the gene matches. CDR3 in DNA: TGTGCCAGCAGCGTAGGTGACAGGGTTCTAAGAGATACGCAGTATTTT. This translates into CASSVGDRVLRDTQYF.

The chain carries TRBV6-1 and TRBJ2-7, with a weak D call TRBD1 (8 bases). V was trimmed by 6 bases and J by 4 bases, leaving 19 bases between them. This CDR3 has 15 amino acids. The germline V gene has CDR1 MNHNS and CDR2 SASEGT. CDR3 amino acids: CASRPDQQGGYEQYF. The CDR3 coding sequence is TGTGCCAGCAGGCCCGACCAACAGGGGGGGTACGAGCAGTACTTC.

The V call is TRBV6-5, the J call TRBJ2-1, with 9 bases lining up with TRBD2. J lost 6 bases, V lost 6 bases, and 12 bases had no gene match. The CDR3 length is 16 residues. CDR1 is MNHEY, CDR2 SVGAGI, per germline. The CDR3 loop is CASSYRGGGGGNEQFF. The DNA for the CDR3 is TGTGCCAGCAGCTACAGGGGCGGGGGGGGAGGCAATGAGCAGTTCTTC.

This chain's CDR3 is CASRDRGGKNQPQHF. In DNA, the CDR3 is TGTGCCAGCAGAGACAGGGGGGGTAAGAATCAGCCCCAGCATTTT. V is TRBV7-3 and J is TRBJ1-5, with 9 bases aligning to TRBD1. V gave up 6 bases and J gave up 4 bases; unmatched junction bases: 7. The CDR3 totals 15 residues. Germline V gene sequence: CDR1 SGHTA, CDR2 FQGTGA. Full variable domain (rest looked up from reference TRBV7-3 and TRBJ1-5): GAGVSQTPSNKVTEKGKYVELRCDPISGHTALYWYRQSLGQGPEFLIYFQGTGAADDSGLPNDRFFAVRPEGSVSTLKIQRTERGDSAVYLCASRDRGGKNQPQHFGDGTRLSIL.